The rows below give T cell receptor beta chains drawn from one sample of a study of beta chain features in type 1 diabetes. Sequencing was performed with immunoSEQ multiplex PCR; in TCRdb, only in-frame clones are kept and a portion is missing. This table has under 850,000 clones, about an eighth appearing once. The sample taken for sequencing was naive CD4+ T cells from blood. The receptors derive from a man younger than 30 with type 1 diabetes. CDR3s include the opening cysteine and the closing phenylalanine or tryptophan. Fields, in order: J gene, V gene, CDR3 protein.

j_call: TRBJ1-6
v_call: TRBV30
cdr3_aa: CAWRLGGKGSPLHF

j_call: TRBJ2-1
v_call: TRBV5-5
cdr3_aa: CASSLGLAISNEQFF

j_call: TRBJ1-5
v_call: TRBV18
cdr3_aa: CASSPRDNQPQHF

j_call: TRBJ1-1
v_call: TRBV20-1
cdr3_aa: CSARDSEAFF

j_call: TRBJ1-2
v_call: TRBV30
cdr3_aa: CAWSTLALADGYTF

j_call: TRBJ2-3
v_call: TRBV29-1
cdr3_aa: CSVTHRGHRDTQYF

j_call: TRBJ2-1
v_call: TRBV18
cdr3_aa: CASSLGGGTNNEQFF

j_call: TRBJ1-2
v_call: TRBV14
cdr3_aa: CASSQESGQQGYGYTF

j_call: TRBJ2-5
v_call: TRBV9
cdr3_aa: CASSVAASAQQETQYF

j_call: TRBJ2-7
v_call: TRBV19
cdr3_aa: CASSTSGGPYEQYF

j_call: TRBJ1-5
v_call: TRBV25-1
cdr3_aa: CASSGGGNQPQHF

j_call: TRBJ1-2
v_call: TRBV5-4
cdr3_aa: CATDTGNYGYTF

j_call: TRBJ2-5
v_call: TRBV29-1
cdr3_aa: CSVGAIHRETQYF

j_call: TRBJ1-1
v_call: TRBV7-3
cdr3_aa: CASSLQVDTEAFF

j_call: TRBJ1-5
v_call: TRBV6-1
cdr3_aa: CASTGYNQPQHF

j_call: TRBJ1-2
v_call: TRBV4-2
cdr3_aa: CASSRGDGNYGYTF

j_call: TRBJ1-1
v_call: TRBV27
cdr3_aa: CASSSMNTEAFF

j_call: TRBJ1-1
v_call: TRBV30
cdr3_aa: CACRGAEAFF

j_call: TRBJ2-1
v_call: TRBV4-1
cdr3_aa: CASSQGRDEQFF

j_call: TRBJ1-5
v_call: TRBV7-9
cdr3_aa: CASSEGGTDSNQPQHF

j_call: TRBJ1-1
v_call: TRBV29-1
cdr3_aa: CSALGGAGIDFMNTEAFF

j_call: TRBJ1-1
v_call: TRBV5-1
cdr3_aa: CASARGAGNTEAFF

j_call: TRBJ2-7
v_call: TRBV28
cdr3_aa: CASKVTGGAEEQYF

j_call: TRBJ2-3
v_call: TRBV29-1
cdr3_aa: CSVCPLGDTQYF

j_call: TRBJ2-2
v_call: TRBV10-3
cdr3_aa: CAITGGQDGELFF

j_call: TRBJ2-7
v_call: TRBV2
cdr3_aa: CAIRDTSYEQYF

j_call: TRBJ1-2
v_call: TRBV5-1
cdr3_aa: CASSLDVSGYTF

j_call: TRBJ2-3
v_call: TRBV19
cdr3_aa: CASSVEGFTDTQYF

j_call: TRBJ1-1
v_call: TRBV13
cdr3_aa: CASSPRTQSFEAFF

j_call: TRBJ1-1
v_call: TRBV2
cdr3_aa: CASRVVGTEAFF

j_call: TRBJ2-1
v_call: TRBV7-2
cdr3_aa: CASSLAGLAGDEQFF

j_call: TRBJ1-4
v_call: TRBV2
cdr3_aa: CASSEDRVNEKLFF

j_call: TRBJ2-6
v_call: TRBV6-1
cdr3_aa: CASSEFISGANVLTF

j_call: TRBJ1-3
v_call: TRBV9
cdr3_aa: CASSVVGTVGNTIYF

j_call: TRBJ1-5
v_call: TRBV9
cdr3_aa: CASSEGPGEVQHF

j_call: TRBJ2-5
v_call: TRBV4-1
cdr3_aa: CASSQDGTLQETQYF

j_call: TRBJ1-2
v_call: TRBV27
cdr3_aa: CASSLQGANYGYTF

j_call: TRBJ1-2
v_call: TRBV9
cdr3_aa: CASSLGQPYGYTF

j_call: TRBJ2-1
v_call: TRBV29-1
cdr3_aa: CSVEGLAGGSEQFF

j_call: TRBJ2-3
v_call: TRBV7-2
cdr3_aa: CASSRPSWTWLTDTQYF

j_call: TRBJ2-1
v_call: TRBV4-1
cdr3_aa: CASSQLGLAGNEQFF

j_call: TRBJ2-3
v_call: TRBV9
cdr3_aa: CASSVTVPTDTQYF